This TCR beta chain emerged from a study of control samples from healthy donors and cancer patients. CDR1 MGHRA and CDR2 YSYEKL come from the germline V gene. V lost 3 bases and J lost 5; bases outside the gene matches: 7. The CDR3 sequence is 15 residues long. The repertoire was sequenced with immunoSEQ multiplex PCR; TCRdb's copy has only in-frame clones and lacks some. Of about 130,000 clones listed, 90% are singletons. The clonotype originates from a man aged 35-49 years in good health. The chain carries TRBV4-1 and TRBJ2-7, with 10 bases aligning to TRBD1. The specimen was blood. The CDR3 sequence is CASSQPGQGFHEQYF. The CDR3 coding sequence is TGCGCCAGCAGCCAGCCGGGACAGGGGTTTCACGAGCAGTACTTC.